This is a list of T cell receptor beta chains from one sample in a study of T-cell memory formation after mild COVID-19. TCRdb reprocessed the 5' RACE reads with MiXCR, giving one entry per CDR3 protein. The data contain 150,000 to 200,000 distinct CDR3 sequences, 14% of them singletons. Sequenced material: PBMCs or a T cell subset sorted from them (not recorded which). The source of these receptors is an adult woman who had mild COVID-19 (a few samples of this study predate the infection). Cell type and time point are not known. CDR3s include the opening cysteine and the closing phenylalanine or tryptophan. D genes are given only for firm matches. Clone size is shown for a subset of rows, as once, few, many or a class of expanded clone.

CDR3 length	V gene	D gene	J gene	clone size	CDR3 protein	CDR3 DNA
13	TRBV29-1	.	TRBJ2-1	.	CSVEAHNLDEQFF	TGCAGCGTTGAAGCCCACAACCTAGACGAGCAGTTCTTC
12	TRBV29-1	.	TRBJ2-3	.	CSVKRGTDTQYF	TGCAGCGTTAAAAGGGGAACAGATACGCAGTATTTT
13	TRBV12-3/TRBV12-4	.	TRBJ2-2	few	CARRSPNTGELFF	TGTGCCAGACGGTCCCCTAACACCGGGGAGCTGTTTTTT
14	TRBV5-1	.	TRBJ2-2	few	CASTGPKNTGELFF	TGCGCCAGCACAGGACCTAAGAACACCGGGGAGCTGTTTTTT
17	TRBV10-3	TRBD2	TRBJ2-1	.	CAISDFVSGSNDNEQFF	TGTGCCATCAGTGATTTCGTTAGCGGGAGTAACGACAATGAGCAGTTCTTC
15	TRBV15	.	TRBJ2-1	.	CATSRRGRKEDEKFF	TGTGCCACCAGCAGGCGGGGGCGGAAAGAGGATGAGAAGTTCTTC
13	TRBV24-1	TRBD2	TRBJ2-7	many	CATSDGGGYEQYF	TGTGCCACCAGTGATGGGGGGGGCTACGAGCAGTACTTC
15	TRBV12-3/TRBV12-4	.	TRBJ1-2	.	CASSPRRVVGYGYTF	TGTGCCAGCAGTCCCCGTCGCGTGGTTGGGTATGGCTACACCTTC
15	TRBV7-2	TRBD1	TRBJ2-5	many	CASSPRQGQGAAQYF	TGTGCCAGCAGCCCGAGACAGGGGCAAGGGGCGGCCCAGTACTTC
14	TRBV12-3/TRBV12-4	.	TRBJ2-5	.	CASSLGAEGRTQYF	TGTGCCAGCAGTTTAGGAGCAGAGGGTAGGACCCAGTACTTC
13	TRBV7-6	.	TRBJ2-4	few	CASSLGQGNIQYF	TGTGCCAGCAGCTTAGGGCAGGGGAACATTCAGTACTTC
14	TRBV5-1	.	TRBJ2-4	.	CASRSGLAKNIQYF	TGCGCCAGCAGGTCGGGACTAGCCAAAAACATTCAGTACTTC
15	TRBV29-1	TRBD1	TRBJ2-5	few	CSVKSGTGGLETQYF	TGCAGCGTTAAGTCCGGGACAGGGGGCTTAGAGACCCAGTACTTC
18	TRBV5-5	TRBD1	TRBJ1-3	few	CASSLRDSGALLENTIYF	TGTGCCAGCAGCTTGAGGGACAGCGGAGCCCTTTTGGAAAACACCATATATTTT
14	TRBV20-1	TRBD2	TRBJ2-7	.	CSAKRTSGINEQYF	TGCAGTGCAAAGCGGACTAGCGGGATAAACGAGCAGTACTTC
14	TRBV2	.	TRBJ1-4	.	CASSDERAGEKLFF	TGTGCCAGCAGTGACGAAAGGGCGGGGGAAAAACTGTTTTTT
16	TRBV4-3	TRBD1	TRBJ2-7	.	CASSQDWDRGPYEQYF	TGCGCCAGCAGCCAAGATTGGGACAGGGGACCCTACGAGCAGTACTTC
16	TRBV7-2	.	TRBJ2-1	few	CASSPRTRSSYNEQFF	TGTGCCAGCAGCCCCCGCACTCGTAGCTCCTACAATGAGCAGTTCTTC
13	TRBV7-2	.	TRBJ2-7	many	CASSLASGDEQYF	TGTGCCAGCAGCTTAGCTTCCGGGGACGAGCAGTACTTC